Below, one T cell receptor (beta chain) is given with its context. The antigen is unknown. These data come from a study of OX40 agonist ivuxolimab in advanced cancers. Study-level background: Ivuxolimab, an agonistic anti-OX40 (CD134) antibody, was given to patients.

Some clones are missing from TCRdb's copy, which holds only in-frame ones; the method was immunoSEQ multiplex PCR. The table records more than 40,000 clones, around nine tenths of them present only once. Germline V lookup: CDR1 SGDLS, CDR2 YYNGEE. V lost 3 bases to trimming and J lost 3 bases, with 15 bases between them. The CDR3 has 15 amino acids. Broader study findings: Among the nonresponders, some also had low normalized T-cell clonal expansion.

This sample comprised CD4+ or CD8+ T cells sorted from blood, obtained in a trial of the OX40 agonist ivuxolimab. The chain joins TRBV9 to TRBJ2-5; D gene ambiguous. The sequence came from an adult with an advanced solid tumor such as melanoma, head and neck, liver or kidney cancer. The CDR3 bases are TGTGCCAGCAGCGCTGTATCGACTCGGGAAGAGACCCAGTACTTC. Encoded protein: CASSAVSTREETQYF.